In its sample, the clone carrying this TCR beta chain was seen many times. The antigen remains undetermined. The data were taken from a study of T cells in Graves' hyperthyroidism and ophthalmopathy. The J segment lost 2 bases and the V segment lost 3 bases, leaving 1 base of the junction unmatched. The V gene's germline CDR1 is DFQATT and CDR2 SNEGSKA (reference sequence). The CDR3 sequence is 12 residues long. Study findings and constraints: Ophthalmopathy was predicted by the model a median of roughly 6.6 months ahead of onset.

From RNA transcripts, TCR beta CDR3 regions were amplified. The primer set for the first-round RT-PCR of the TCR CDR3 was HTBI. TCRdb reanalysed the multiplex PCR reads using MiXCR and keeps one entry per CDR3 protein. The sample contains fewer than 250,000 distinct CDR3 sequences, about 16% of which appear only once. The chain joins TRBV20-1 to TRBJ2-7; TRBD2 matches 7 bases. Sequenced input: blood. The TCR sequence derives from a woman younger than 30 with Graves' ophthalmopathy. The CDR3 spells CSASAGAYEQYF. The DNA for the CDR3 is TGCAGTGCTAGTGCGGGGGCCTACGAGCAGTACTTC.